Below are 5 T cell receptor beta chains sequenced from a single sample in a study of tumor-infiltrating lymphocytes in primary liver carcinoma. The authors made TCR beta cDNA from around 500 ng total RNA with a constant-region primer. Generation of the TCR beta libraries relied on three nested multiplex PCR rounds using slightly modified ARM-PCR. The first two PCR rounds used TRBV1-TRBV30 primers with a Cbeta primer, nine to eleven cycles each. TCRdb re-analysed the multiplex PCR reads in MiXCR, keeping a single row per CDR3 protein. Of about 350,000 distinct CDR3 sequences in the sample, 65% were seen once. Blood RNA was derived from unsorted whole blood, and germline DNA was extracted too. Specimen: peripheral blood. The receptors originated from a man in his forties with primary liver carcinoma and hepatitis B virus infection.

With respect to this clonotype: A read error may explain this, as a much larger clone is one base away. Since the CDR3 does not end with the conserved phenylalanine or tryptophan, this likely comes from a read error. The chain couples TRBV6-1 to TRBJ1-2; no clear D gene. Looked up from germline, CDR1 is MNHNS and CDR2 is SASEGT. V was shortened by 4 bases and J by 3 bases, with 9 bases between the two germline ends. CDR3 length equals 13 residues. The CDR3 DNA follows: TGTGCCAGCAGTGGCCTACAGCACTATGGCTACACCCTC. This gives the protein CASSGLQHYGYTL.

Remarks on this clonotype: A read error may be the cause here, since a much bigger clone is one base away. The V and J genes are TRBV12-3 or TRBV12-4 and TRBJ1-2; the D gene is possibly TRBD1 (6 bases). V was clipped by 6 bases and J by 4 bases, with 18 bases between them. The length of the CDR3 is 15 residues. The CDR3 coding sequence is TGTGCCAGCAGGCCACAGGGTCCCTCGCCCTATGGCTACACCTTC. Protein product: CASRPQGPSPYGYTF.

The J gene is TRBJ1-2, the V gene TRBV10-2; D not certain. The V and J ends lost 9 bases and 8 bases respectively, with 22 bases between them. This CDR3 is 14 amino acids long. Germline-derived CDR1 and CDR2 are WSHSY and SAAADI. The CDR3 spells CARSGTHRAEGYTF. Here the CDR3 DNA reads TGCGCCAGGAGCGGAACCCACAGAGCTGAAGGCTACACCTTC.

This clonotype was observed a few times. The CDR3 spells CASSLDGDPSTDTQYF. DNA of the CDR3: TGTGCCAGCAGCTTGGACGGGGATCCTAGCACAGATACGCAGTATTTT. The gene calls are TRBV5-5 and TRBJ2-3; maybe TRBD2 (5 bases). Germline V lookup: CDR1 SGHKS, CDR2 YYEKEE (reference sequence). This CDR3 has 16 residues. V was cut by 0 bases and J by 0 bases, with 11 bases left in between.

Concerning this clonotype itself: The junction departs from germline at one end; a sequencing error may be responsible. The rearrangement links TRBV11-2 to TRBJ2-3; no clear D gene. This CDR3 spans 16 amino acids. Germline-derived CDR1 and CDR2 are SGHAT and FQNNGV. For the CDR3, the DNA is TGTGCCATCAGCTTAGCACTGACGGCTAGCACAGATACGCAGTATTTT. This gives the protein CAISLALTASTDTQYF.